Sequencing of this T cell receptor beta chain was carried out in a study of read filtering for tumor transcriptome and immune sequencing. Across the whole study: Revised staging placed eight or nine patients in R-ISS I, about 16 in II, six or seven in III. Per sample, TCR-region reads ranged about 4.05 to 10.27 million by IR-seq, roughly 80 to 1,300 by RNA-seq.

Bone marrow was sampled from every patient at the time of active disease. This library used around 0.4 ug RNA and molecular barcoded adaptors spanning alpha/delta and beta/gamma chains. Each CDR3 protein is one row after TCRdb ran MiXCR on the reads. The data show 35,000 to 55,000 distinct CDR3 sequences, approximately 12% seen once. A remark on this clonotype: Its ends do not fully match the called genes, so a read error is possible.

This CDR3 is 14 amino acids long. Germline V gene data show CDR1 as SGHAT and CDR2 as FQDESV (reference sequence). The receptor comes from a donor aged 40 or over with multiple myeloma. Sequenced sample: a population of CD138-negative cells sorted from bone marrow. The V call is TRBV11-1, the J call TRBJ2-1; 9 bases align to TRBD2. CDR3 coding DNA: TGTGCCGGCAGCTTAGTACTAGCGGGCCATGAGCAGTTCTTC. This codes for CAGSLVLAGHEQFF. Filled out from reference TRBV11-1 and TRBJ2-1, the complete variable domain reads EAEVAQSPRYKITEKSQAVAFWCDPISGHATLYWYRQILGQGPELLVQFQDESVVDDSQLPKDRFSAERLKGVDSTLKIQPAELGDSAMYLCAGSLVLAGHEQFFGPGTRLTVL.